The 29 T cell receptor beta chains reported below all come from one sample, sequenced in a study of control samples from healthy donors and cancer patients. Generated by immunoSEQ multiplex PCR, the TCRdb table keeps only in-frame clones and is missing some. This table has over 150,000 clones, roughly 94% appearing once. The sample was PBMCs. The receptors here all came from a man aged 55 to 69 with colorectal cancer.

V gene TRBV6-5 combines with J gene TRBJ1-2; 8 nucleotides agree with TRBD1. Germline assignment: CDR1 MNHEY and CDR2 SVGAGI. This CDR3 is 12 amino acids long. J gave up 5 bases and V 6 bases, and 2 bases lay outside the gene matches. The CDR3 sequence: CASRTGGYGYTF. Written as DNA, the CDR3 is TGTGCCAGCAGAACAGGGGGATATGGCTACACCTTC.

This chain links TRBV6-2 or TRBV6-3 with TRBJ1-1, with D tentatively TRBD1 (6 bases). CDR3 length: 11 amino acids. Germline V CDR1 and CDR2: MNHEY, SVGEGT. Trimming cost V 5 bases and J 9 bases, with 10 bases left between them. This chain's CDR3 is CASSEGTQAFF. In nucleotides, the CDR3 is TGTGCCAGCAGTGAGGGGACACAAGCTTTCTTT.

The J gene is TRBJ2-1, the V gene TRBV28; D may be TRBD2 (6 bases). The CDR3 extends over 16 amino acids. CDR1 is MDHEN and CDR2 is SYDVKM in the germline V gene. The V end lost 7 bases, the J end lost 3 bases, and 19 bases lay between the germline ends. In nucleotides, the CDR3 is TGTGCCAGCAATCCTGCCGGGTGGGGGGACTACAATGAGCAGTTCTTC. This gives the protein CASNPAGWGDYNEQFF.

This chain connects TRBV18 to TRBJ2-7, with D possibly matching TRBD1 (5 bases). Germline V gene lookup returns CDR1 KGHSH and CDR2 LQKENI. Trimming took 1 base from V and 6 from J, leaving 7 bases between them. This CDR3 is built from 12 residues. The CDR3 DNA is TGTGCCAGCTCACCACAGGGGCGCGAGCAGTACTTC. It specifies CASSPQGREQYF.

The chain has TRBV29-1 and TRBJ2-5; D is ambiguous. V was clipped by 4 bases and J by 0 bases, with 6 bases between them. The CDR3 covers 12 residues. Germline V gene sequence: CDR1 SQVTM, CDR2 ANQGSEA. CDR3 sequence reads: CSVAGHQETQYF. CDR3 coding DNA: TGCAGCGTTGCCGGACACCAAGAGACCCAGTACTTC.

The CDR3: CASNQAGQNYGYTF. The CDR3 DNA follows: TGTGCCAGCAACCAAGCGGGACAAAACTATGGCTACACCTTC. This chain uses TRBV28 with TRBJ1-2; a possible D gene is TRBD1 (6 bases). CDR1 and CDR2 (germline): MDHEN, SYDVKM. This CDR3 region has 14 residues. Trimming took off 7 bases at V and 2 bases at J, with 14 bases between the two ends.

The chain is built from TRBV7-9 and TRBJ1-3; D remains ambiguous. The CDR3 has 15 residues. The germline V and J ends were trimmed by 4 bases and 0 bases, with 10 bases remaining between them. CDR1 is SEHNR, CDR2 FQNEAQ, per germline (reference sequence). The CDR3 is CASSSTGNSGNTIYF. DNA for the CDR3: TGTGCCAGCAGCTCGACCGGCAACTCTGGAAACACCATATATTTT.

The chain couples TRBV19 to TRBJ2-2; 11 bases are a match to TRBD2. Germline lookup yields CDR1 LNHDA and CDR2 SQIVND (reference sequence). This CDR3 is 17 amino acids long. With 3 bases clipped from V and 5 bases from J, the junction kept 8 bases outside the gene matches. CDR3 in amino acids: CASSIALSGGATGELFF. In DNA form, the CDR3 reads TGTGCCAGTAGTATCGCCCTTAGCGGGGGGGCGACCGGGGAGCTGTTTTTT.

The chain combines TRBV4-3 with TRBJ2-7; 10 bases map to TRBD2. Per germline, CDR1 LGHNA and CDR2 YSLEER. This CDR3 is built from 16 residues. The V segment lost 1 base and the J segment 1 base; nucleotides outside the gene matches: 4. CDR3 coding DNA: TGCGCCAGCAGCCAAGTCCGGACTAGCGGTTCCTACGAGCAGTACTTC. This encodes CASSQVRTSGSYEQYF.

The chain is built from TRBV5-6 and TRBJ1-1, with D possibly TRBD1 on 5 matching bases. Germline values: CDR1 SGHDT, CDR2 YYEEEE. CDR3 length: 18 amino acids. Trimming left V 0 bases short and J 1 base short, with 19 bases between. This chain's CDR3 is CASSLVSRALGGNTEAFF. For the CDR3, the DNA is TGTGCCAGCAGCTTGGTGTCCAGGGCCCTCGGGGGGAACACTGAAGCTTTCTTT. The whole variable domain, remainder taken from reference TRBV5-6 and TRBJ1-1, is DAGVTQSPTHLIKTRGQQVTLRCSPKSGHDTVSWYQQALGQGPQFIFQYYEEEERQRGNFPDRFSGHQFPNYSSELNVNALLLGDSALYLCASSLVSRALGGNTEAFFGQGTRLTVV.

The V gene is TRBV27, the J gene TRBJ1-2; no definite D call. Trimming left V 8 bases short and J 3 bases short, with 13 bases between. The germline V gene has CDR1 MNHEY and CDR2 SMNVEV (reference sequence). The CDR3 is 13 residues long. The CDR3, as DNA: TGTGCCAGCCCCAATAAGGCGGACTATGGCTACACCTTC. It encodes CASPNKADYGYTF.

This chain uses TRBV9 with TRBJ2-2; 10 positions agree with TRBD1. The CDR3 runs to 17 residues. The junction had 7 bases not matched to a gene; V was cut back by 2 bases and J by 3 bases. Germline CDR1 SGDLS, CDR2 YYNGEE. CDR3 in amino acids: CASSVIGQGVDTGELFF. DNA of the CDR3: TGTGCCAGCAGCGTCATCGGACAGGGGGTGGACACCGGGGAGCTGTTTTTT.

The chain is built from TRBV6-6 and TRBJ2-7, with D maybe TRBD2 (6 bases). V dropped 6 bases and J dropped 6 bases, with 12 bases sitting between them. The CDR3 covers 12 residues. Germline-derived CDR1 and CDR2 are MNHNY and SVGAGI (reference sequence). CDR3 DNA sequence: TGTGCCAGCAGGAGGGACTTTCTCGAGCAGTACTTC. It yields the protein CASRRDFLEQYF.

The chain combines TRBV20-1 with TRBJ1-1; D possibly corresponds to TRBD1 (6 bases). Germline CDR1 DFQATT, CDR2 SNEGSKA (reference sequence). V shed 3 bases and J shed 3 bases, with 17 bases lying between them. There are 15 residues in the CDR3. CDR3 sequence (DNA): TGCAGTGCTAGTTCTCCCAGGGAGGGGGACACTGAAGCTTTCTTT. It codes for CSASSPREGDTEAFF.

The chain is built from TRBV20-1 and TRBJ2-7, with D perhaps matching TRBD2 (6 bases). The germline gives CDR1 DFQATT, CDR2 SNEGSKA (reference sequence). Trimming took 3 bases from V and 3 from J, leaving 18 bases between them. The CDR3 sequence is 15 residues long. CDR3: CSASLASSINYEQYF. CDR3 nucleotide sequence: TGCAGTGCTAGTCTAGCGTCCTCGATCAACTACGAGCAGTACTTC.

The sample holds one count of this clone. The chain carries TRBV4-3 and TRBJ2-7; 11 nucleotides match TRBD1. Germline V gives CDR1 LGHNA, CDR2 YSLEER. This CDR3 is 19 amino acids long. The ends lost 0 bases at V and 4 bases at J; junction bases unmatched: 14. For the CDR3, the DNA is TGCGCCAGCAGCCAAGACCCCTCCCGTAGGGACAGGGGGACGTACGAGCAGTACTTC. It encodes CASSQDPSRRDRGTYEQYF.

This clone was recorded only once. The CDR3 coding sequence is TGCGCCAGCAGCGAGGGACAGGGCGGGAACACTGAAGCTTTCTTT. This sequence encodes CASSEGQGGNTEAFF. The chain uses TRBV5-1 and TRBJ1-1; 9 bases line up with TRBD1. This CDR3 contains 15 residues. V lost 4 bases and J lost 1; bases outside the gene matches: 5. Germline V gives CDR1 SGHRS, CDR2 YFSETQ.

In DNA, the CDR3 is TGTGCCAGCAGCGTAGGACCCTCTCAGAGAACGGGCACTGAAGCTTTCTTT. Protein sequence: CASSVGPSQRTGTEAFF. The V call is TRBV9, the J call TRBJ1-1; D is undetermined. The V gene lost 0 bases and the J gene lost 4 bases, with 19 bases spanning the gap. This CDR3 region has 17 residues. Germline CDR1 is SGDLS and CDR2 is YYNGEE.

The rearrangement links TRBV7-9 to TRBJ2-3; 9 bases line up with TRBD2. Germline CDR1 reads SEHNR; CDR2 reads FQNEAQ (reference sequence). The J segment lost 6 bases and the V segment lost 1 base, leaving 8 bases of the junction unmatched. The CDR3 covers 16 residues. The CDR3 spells CASSLGLRGGPDTQYF. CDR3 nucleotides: TGTGCCAGCAGCTTAGGGCTGCGGGGGGGCCCGGATACGCAGTATTTT. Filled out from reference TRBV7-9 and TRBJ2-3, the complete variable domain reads DTGVSQNPRHKITKRGQNVTFRCDPISEHNRLYWYRQTLGQGPEFLTYFQNEAQLEKSRLLSDRFSAERPKGSFSTLEIQRTEQGDSAMYLCASSLGLRGGPDTQYFGPGTRLTVL.

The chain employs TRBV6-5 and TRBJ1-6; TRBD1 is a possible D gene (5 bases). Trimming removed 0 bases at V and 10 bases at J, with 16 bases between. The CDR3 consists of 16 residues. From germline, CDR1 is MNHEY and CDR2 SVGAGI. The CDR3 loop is CASSYSMQGRWSPLHF. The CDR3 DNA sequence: TGTGCCAGCAGTTACTCGATGCAGGGCCGGTGGTCACCCCTCCACTTT.

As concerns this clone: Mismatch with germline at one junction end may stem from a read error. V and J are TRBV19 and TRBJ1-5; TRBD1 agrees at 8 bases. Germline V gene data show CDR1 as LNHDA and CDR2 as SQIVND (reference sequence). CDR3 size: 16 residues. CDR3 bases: TGTGCCAGTAGTGTAGACAGGGGCAATAGCAATCAGCCCCAGCATTTT. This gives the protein CASSVDRGNSNQPQHF. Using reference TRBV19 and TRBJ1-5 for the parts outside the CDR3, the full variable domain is DGGITQSPKYLFRKEGQNVTLSCEQNLNHDAMYWYRQDPGQGLRLIYYSQIVNDFQKGDIAEGYSVSREKKESFPLTVTSAQKNPTAFYLCASSVDRGNSNQPQHFGDGTRLSIL.

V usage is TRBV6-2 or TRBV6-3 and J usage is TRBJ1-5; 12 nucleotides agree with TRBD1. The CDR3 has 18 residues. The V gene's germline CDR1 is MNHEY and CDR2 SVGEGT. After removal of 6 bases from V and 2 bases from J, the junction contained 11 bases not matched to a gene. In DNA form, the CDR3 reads TGTGCCAGCAGATACCCGGGACAGGGGGCGCGAGGCAATCAGCCCCAGCATTTT. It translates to CASRYPGQGARGNQPQHF.

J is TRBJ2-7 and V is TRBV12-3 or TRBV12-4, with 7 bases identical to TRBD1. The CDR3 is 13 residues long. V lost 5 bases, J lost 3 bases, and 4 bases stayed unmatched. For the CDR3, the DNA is TGTGCCAGCAGTCGACAGGGCCACTACGAGCAGTACTTC. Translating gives CASSRQGHYEQYF.

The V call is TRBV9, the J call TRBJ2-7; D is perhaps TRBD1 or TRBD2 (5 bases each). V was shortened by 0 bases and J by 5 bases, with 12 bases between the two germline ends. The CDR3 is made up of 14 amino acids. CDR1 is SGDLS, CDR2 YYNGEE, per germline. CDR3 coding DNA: TGTGCCAGCAGCGTAGGGGGGATAGCTGACGAGCAGTACTTC. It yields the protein CASSVGGIADEQYF.

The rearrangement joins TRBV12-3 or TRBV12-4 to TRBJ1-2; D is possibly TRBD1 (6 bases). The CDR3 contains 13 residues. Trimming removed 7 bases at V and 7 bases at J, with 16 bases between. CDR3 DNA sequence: TGTGCCAGCACCCCAGTGGGGGCGGGTGGCTACACCTTC. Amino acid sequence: CASTPVGAGGYTF.

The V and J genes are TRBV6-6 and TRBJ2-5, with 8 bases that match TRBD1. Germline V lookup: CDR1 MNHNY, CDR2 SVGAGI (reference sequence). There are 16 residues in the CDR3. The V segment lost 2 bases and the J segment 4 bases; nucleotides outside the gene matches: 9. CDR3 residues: CASSYQSGGAGETQYF. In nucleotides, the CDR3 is TGTGCCAGCAGTTACCAGTCAGGGGGCGCGGGAGAGACCCAGTACTTC.

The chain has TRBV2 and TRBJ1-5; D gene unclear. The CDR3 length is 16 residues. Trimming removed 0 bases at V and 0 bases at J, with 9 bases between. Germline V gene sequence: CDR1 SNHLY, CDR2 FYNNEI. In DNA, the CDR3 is TGTGCCAGCAGTGAAGCGAGAACAGCTAGCAATCAGCCCCAGCATTTT. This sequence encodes CASSEARTASNQPQHF.

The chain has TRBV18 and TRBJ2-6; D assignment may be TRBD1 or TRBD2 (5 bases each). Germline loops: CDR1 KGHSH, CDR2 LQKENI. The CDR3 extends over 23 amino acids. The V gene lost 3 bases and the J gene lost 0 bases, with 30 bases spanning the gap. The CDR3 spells CASSPFLIGTMTFPHSGANVLTF. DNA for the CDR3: TGTGCCAGCTCACCTTTCCTCATAGGGACGATGACATTCCCCCACTCTGGGGCCAACGTCCTGACTTTC.

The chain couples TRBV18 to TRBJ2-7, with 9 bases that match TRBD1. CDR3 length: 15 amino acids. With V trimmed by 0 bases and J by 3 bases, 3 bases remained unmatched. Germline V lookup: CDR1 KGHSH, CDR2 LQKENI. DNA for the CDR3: TGTGCCAGCTCACCACCGATGACAGGGGGCTACGAGCAGTACTTC. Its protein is CASSPPMTGGYEQYF. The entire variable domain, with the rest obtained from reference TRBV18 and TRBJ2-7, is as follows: NAGVMQNPRHLVRRRGQEARLRCSPMKGHSHVYWYRQLPEEGLKFMVYLQKENIIDESGMPKERFSAEFPKEGPSILRIQQVVRGDSAAYFCASSPPMTGGYEQYFGPGTRLTVT.